Reported below is one TCR beta chain. Its antigen remains unidentified. Out of more than 8 ml of fresh peripheral blood came the PBMCs. TCR beta CDR3 regions were amplified from RNA. HTBI primers drove first-round RT-PCR of the TCR CDR3. TCRdb recomputed calls from the multiplex PCR reads with MiXCR, one row per CDR3 protein. The data show hundreds of thousands of distinct CDR3 sequences, nearly 20% seen once. These data are taken from a study of T cells in Graves' hyperthyroidism and ophthalmopathy. General observations from the study: Also found in blood were most expanded thyroid clonotypes above 0.001.

The sample comprised blood. The sequence was collected from a man in his forties with Graves' ophthalmopathy.

The CDR3 DNA reads as TGTGCCAGCAGTTTAGCGGGACCCTCTGGGGCCAACGTCCTGACTTTC. Translation gives CASSLAGPSGANVLTF. The rearrangement links TRBV12-3 or TRBV12-4 to TRBJ2-6; D possibly matches TRBD1 or TRBD2 (5 bases each). Trimming left V 0 bases short and J 0 bases short, with 6 bases between. This CDR3 comprises 16 residues.